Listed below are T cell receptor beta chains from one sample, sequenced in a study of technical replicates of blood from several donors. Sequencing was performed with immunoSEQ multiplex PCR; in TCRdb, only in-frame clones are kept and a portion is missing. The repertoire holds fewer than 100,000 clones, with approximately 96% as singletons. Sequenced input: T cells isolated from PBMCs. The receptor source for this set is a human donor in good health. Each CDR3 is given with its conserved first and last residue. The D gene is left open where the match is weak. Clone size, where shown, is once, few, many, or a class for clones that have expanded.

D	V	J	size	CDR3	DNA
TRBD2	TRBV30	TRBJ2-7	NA	CAWSPAGGHLTYEQYF	TGTGCCTGGAGCCCCGCGGGGGGACACCTTACCTACGAGCAGTACTTC
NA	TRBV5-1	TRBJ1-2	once	CASSLVGSEVNGYTF	TGCGCCAGCAGCTTGGTTGGGAGCGAAGTCAACGGCTACACCTTC
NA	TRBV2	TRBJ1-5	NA	CASRKERAGYGVDSNQPQHF	TGTGCCAGCCGGAAGGAAAGGGCGGGGTATGGGGTCGATAGCAATCAGCCCCAGCATTTT
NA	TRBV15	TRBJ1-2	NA	CATSRDYIGSAYGYTF	TGTGCCACCAGCAGAGATTATATTGGCAGCGCCTATGGCTACACCTTC
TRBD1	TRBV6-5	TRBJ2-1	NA	CASSSPGQGENEQFF	TGTGCCAGCAGTTCCCCGGGACAGGGGGAAAATGAGCAGTTCTTC
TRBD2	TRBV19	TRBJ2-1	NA	CACSLAGGYNEQFF	TGTGCCTGCTCCCTAGCGGGGGGTTACAATGAGCAGTTCTTC
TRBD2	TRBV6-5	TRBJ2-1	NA	CASRSSGSYNEQFF	TGTGCCAGCAGATCTAGCGGGAGTTACAATGAGCAGTTCTTC
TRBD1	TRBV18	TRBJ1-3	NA	CASSLRGTDGNTIYF	TGTGCCAGCTCACTCAGGGGGACCGACGGAAACACCATATATTTT
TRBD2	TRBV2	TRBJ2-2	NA	CARSGRGANTGELFF	TGTGCCAGGTCCGGGCGGGGGGCGAACACCGGGGAGCTGTTTTTT
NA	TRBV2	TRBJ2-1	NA	CASSELTGGNEQFF	TGTGCCAGCAGTGAACTCACGGGTGGGAATGAGCAGTTCTTC
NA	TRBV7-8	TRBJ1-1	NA	CASSAPQLGGNTEAFF	TGTGCCAGCAGCGCGCCCCAACTCGGGGGGAACACTGAAGCTTTCTTT
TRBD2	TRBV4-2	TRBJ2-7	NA	CASGHQQAGEGTYEQYF	TGTGCCAGCGGCCACCAACAAGCGGGAGAGGGAACCTACGAGCAGTACTTC
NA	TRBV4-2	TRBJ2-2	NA	CASSQDPTAVWGGGELFF	TGTGCCAGCAGCCAAGACCCTACGGCGGTATGGGGAGGCGGGGAGCTGTTTTTT
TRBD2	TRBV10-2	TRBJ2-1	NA	CASSVGLAGGWRNEQFF	TGCGCCAGCAGTGTTGGACTAGCGGGAGGATGGCGCAATGAGCAGTTCTTC
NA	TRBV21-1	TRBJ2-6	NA	CASSKGWPGANVLTF	TGTGCCAGCAGCAAAGGTTGGCCAGGGGCCAACGTCCTGACTTTC
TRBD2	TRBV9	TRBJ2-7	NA	CASSARLASPEQYF	TGTGCCAGCAGCGCCCGACTAGCGTCGCCCGAGCAGTACTTC
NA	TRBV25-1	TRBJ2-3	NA	CASSGRTVDTQYF	TGTGCCAGCAGTGGGCGGACAGTAGATACGCAGTATTTT
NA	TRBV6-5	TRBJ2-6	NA	CASSSTSGANVLTF	TGTGCCAGCAGCTCTACCTCTGGGGCCAACGTCCTGACTTTC
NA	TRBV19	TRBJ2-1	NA	CASSIGGRVYNEQFF	TGTGCCAGTAGTATCGGGGGGCGCGTATACAATGAGCAGTTCTTC
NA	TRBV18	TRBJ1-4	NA	CASSPFDSQNEKLFF	TGTGCCAGCTCACCATTCGACAGCCAAAATGAAAAACTGTTTTTT
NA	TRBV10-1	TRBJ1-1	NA	CASSESQSGVRTEAFF	TGCGCCAGCAGTGAGTCGCAATCAGGGGTTCGTACTGAAGCTTTCTTT
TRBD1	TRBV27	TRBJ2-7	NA	CASWDRESYEQYF	TGTGCCAGCTGGGACAGGGAATCCTACGAGCAGTACTTC
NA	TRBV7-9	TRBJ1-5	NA	CASSLVEGEQPQHF	TGTGCCAGCAGCTTAGTGGAGGGCGAGCAGCCCCAGCATTTT
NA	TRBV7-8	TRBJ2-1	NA	CASSLARAVQQFF	TGTGCCAGCAGCTTAGCGAGGGCAGTACAGCAGTTCTTC
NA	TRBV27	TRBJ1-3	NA	CASSGTPRNTIYF	TGTGCCAGCAGTGGGACACCTCGAAACACCATATATTTT
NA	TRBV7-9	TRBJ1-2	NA	CASTHYKNWSIGYTF	TGTGCCAGCACCCACTATAAGAATTGGAGTATTGGCTACACCTTC
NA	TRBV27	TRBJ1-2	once	CASSLGGATTMGYTF	TGTGCCAGCAGTTTAGGCGGGGCGACAACTATGGGCTACACCTTC
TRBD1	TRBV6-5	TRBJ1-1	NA	CASSYSPGQGEAFF	TGTGCCAGCAGTTACTCGCCGGGACAGGGCGAAGCTTTCTTT
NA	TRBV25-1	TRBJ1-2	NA	CASSEYFPPKGGFDGYTF	TGTGCCAGCAGTGAATATTTCCCCCCCAAGGGCGGGTTCGATGGCTACACCTTC
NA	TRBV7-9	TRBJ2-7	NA	CASSLAVSGGPIYEQYF	TGTGCCAGCAGCTTAGCTGTCTCCGGGGGACCGATATACGAGCAGTACTTC
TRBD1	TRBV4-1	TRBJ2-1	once	CASSHPDRGNEQFF	TGCGCCAGCAGCCACCCGGACAGGGGTAATGAGCAGTTCTTC
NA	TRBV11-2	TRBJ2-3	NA	CASSQARWSPLGQFTQYF	TGTGCCAGCAGCCAGGCTCGATGGTCCCCGCTGGGGCAGTTTACGCAGTATTTT
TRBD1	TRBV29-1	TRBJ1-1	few	CSVEENGQGNTEAFF	TGCAGCGTTGAAGAGAACGGACAGGGAAACACTGAAGCTTTCTTT
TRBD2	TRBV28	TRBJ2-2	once	CASSSGGVTGELFF	TGTGCCAGCAGTTCGGGAGGGGTCACCGGGGAGCTGTTTTTT
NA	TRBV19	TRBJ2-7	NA	CASSIDRQGTYEQYF	TGTGCCAGTAGTATAGATCGGCAGGGGACCTACGAGCAGTACTTC
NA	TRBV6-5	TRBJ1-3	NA	CASSYGGVGNTIYF	TGTGCCAGCAGTTACGGAGGTGTTGGAAACACCATATATTTT
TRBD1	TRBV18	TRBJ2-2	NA	CASSLQGSDTGELFF	TGTGCCAGCTCCTTACAGGGGAGCGACACCGGGGAGCTGTTTTTT
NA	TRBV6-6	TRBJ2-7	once	CASSSLSYEQYF	TGTGCCAGCAGTTCCCTATCCTACGAGCAGTACTTC
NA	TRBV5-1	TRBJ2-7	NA	CASSLGRGGMYEQYF	TGCGCCAGCAGCCTCGGTAGGGGGGGGATGTACGAGCAGTACTTC
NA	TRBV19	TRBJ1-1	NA	CASSIGPGLGGPFTEAFF	TGTGCCAGTAGTATAGGTCCCGGTCTAGGGGGACCATTTACTGAAGCTTTCTTT
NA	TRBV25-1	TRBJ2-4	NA	CASSASWGKAKNIQYF	TGTGCCAGCAGTGCCTCGTGGGGCAAGGCCAAAAACATTCAGTACTTC
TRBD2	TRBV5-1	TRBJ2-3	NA	CASSFRREGLADTQYF	TGCGCCAGCAGCTTCCGGCGGGAGGGCCTCGCAGATACGCAGTATTTT
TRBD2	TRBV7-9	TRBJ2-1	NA	CASPRGGGHNEQFF	TGTGCCAGCCCTAGGGGCGGGGGGCACAATGAGCAGTTCTTC
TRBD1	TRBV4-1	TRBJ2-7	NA	CASSRDRDRDYEQYF	TGCGCCAGCAGCCGCGACCGGGACAGGGACTACGAGCAGTACTTC
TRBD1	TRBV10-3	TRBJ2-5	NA	CAISESMTSRTGQGTQYF	TGTGCCATCAGTGAGTCGATGACCTCCCGGACAGGCCAAGGGACCCAGTACTTC
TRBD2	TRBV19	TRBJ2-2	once	CASSLAGLAGGYTGELFF	TGTGCCAGTAGTCTCGCCGGACTAGCGGGGGGTTATACCGGGGAGCTGTTTTTT
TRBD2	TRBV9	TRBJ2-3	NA	CASSGTSGFDTQYF	TGTGCCAGCAGCGGGACTAGCGGGTTTGATACGCAGTATTTT
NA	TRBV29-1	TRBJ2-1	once	CSVEDWGDSNEQFF	TGCAGCGTTGAAGATTGGGGGGATAGCAATGAGCAGTTCTTC
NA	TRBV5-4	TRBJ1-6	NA	CASSETGNSPLHF	TGTGCCAGCAGCGAAACAGGGAATTCACCCCTCCACTTT
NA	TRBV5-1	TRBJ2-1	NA	CASSPRSNEQFF	TGCGCCAGCAGCCCCAGATCTAATGAGCAGTTCTTC
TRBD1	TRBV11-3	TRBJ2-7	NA	CASSVPQGALSYEQYF	TGTGCCAGCAGCGTCCCCCAGGGGGCTCTATCCTACGAGCAGTACTTC
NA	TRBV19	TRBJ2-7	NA	CASSMGGPYEQYF	TGTGCCAGTAGTATGGGAGGTCCCTACGAGCAGTACTTC
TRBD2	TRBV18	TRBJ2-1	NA	CASSPTGGSLTLYNEQFF	TGTGCCAGCTCACCCACGGGCGGGAGTTTAACCCTGTACAATGAGCAGTTCTTC